There are a few counts of the clone carrying this T cell receptor (beta chain). Its target is unknown. Whole-study results and caveats: In terms of TCR gene usage, tumor memory CD4+ T cells clustered together with blood and lymph node memory CD4+ cells, as well as with lymph node naive CD4+ cells.

V lost 2 bases and J lost 6, with 20 bases in between. Germline CDR1 SGHRS, CDR2 YFSETQ. CDR3 size: 17 residues. From the 5' RACE reads, TCRdb called clonotypes with MiXCR, one entry per CDR3 protein. The sample lists over 50,000 distinct CDR3 sequences; roughly a quarter were seen once. This receptor was identified in a female donor with breast cancer. The rearrangement joins TRBV5-1 to TRBJ1-4; unclear D gene. Source material: tumor-infiltrating naive CD4+ T cells sorted from the breast tumor. Subset denoted: naive CD4+ T cells, CD4+CD45RA+CD25-. In nucleotides, the CDR3 is TGCGCCAGCAGCTTAAACGTCATGGGAAGAGGCGATGAAAAACTGTTTTTT. It specifies CASSLNVMGRGDEKLFF.